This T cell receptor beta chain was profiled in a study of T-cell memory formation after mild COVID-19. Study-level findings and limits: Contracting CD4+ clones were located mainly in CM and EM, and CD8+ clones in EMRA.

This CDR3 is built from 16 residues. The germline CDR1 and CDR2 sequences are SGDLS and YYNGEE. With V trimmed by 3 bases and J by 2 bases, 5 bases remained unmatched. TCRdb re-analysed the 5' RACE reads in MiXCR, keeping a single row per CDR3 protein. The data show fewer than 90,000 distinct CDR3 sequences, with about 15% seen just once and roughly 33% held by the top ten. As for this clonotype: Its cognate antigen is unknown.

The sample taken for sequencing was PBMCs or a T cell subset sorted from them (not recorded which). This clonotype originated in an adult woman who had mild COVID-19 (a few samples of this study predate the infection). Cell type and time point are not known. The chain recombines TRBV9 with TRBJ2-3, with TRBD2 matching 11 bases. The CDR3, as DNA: TGTGCCAGCAGCGAGGGGACTAGCGGATTCACAGATACGCAGTATTTT. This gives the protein CASSEGTSGFTDTQYF.